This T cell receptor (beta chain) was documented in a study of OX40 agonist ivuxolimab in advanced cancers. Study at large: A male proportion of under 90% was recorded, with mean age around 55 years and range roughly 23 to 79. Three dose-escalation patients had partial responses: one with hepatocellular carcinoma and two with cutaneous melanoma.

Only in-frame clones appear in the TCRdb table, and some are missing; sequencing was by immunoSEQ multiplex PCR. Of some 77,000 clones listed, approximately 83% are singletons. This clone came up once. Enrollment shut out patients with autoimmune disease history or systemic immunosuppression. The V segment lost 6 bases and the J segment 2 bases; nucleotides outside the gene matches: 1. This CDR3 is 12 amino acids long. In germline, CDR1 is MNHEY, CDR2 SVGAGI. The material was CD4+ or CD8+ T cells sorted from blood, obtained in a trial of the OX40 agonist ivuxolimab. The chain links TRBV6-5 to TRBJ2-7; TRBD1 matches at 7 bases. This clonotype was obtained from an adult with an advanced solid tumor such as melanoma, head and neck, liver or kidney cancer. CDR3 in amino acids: CASRRGPYEQYF. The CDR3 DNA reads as TGTGCCAGCAGGAGGGGGCCCTACGAGCAGTACTTC.